This TCR beta chain emerged from a study of blood T cells in healthy people across ages. Germline-derived CDR1 and CDR2 are LGHDT and YNNKEL (reference sequence). V was clipped by 4 bases and J by 1 base; unmatched bases: 3. CDR3 size: 14 residues. Overall study findings and caveats: Possibly, changes in expanded clonotypes were confounded because donor CMV status was unknown.

Together with a sample-barcoded 5' primer, a J-beta primer mix was included in a second PCR lasting roughly 6 to 12 cycles. Every cDNA was tagged by a template-switch adaptor with 12 random nucleotides. TCRdb fed the 5' RACE reads into MiXCR, producing one record per CDR3 protein. This sample has hundreds of thousands of distinct CDR3 sequences; roughly 49% occur once, and the top ten carry roughly 30%. Donation came from healthy Caucasian individuals in Russia who were aged roughly 6 to 95. Extraction yielded at least 5 micrograms of total RNA per sample. As to this clonotype: Its antigen is as yet unknown.

This TCR was sampled from a woman aged 55 to 70 in good health. The specimen was blood. The chain is built from TRBV3-1 and TRBJ1-2, with TRBD1 matching 7 bases. The CDR3 spells CASSPTGLNYGYTF. As DNA, the CDR3 is TGTGCCAGCAGCCCGACAGGGCTTAACTATGGCTACACCTTC.